Detailed here is one T cell receptor (beta chain). Its antigen is still unknown. Per-base qualities were not stored, and no clone one base away is much larger. Collaborating institutions collected whole blood in K2EDTA tubes following their own protocols. For TCRbeta analysis, collaborators shipped samples as frozen whole blood, isolated PBMCs, or DNA extracted from either of those sample types. The source of the sample is a study of blood T cell repertoires in COVID-19 (dated by TCRdb to 2018 to 2020). At the level of the whole study: The collaborator samples originated in the United States, Italy and Spain and spanned the acute and convalescent phases of COVID-19. The material from the prospective study consisted of cDNA or gDNA derived from T cells, B-cell-depleted T cells, or PBMCs. The dataset comprised deeply sampled blood TCRbeta repertoires from subjects exposed to, actively infected with, or recovered from COVID-19. The repertoires were made available in a free public database intended to serve as a resource for research on the immune response to SARS-CoV-2. Samples came from the ongoing ImmuneRACE study (first 160 participants) plus 1,254 subjects from 6 global collaborators. Nearly every sample came with metadata listing a de-identified subject ID, COVID-19 status, age in years and sex. Where HLA class I and class II types were available, the types were taken from metadata supplied by the sample provider, not from assay-based typing. General findings and caveats noted by the study authors: The quantity of clinical and demographic metadata differed by source and by participant and was supplied without curation.

The CDR3 runs 15 amino acids, cysteine and phenylalanine included. Here the CDR3 DNA is all that survives: 45 bases in frame from base 1. The V and J ends are trimmed by 2 bases and 0 bases, leaving 8 bases between them. The germline V gene (reference sequence) supplies CDR1 MNHEY and CDR2 SMNVEV. TCRbeta CDR3 regions were amplified from genomic DNA by means of the immunoSEQ Assay, a bias-controlled multiplex PCR. In the authors' own workflow: The number of nucleated cells in each sample was estimated by amplification of reference gene primers within the assay. To quantify the absolute abundance of each unique TCRbeta CDR3 rearrangement, sequence reads were collapsed and filtered. For each sample, productive Simpson clonality was calculated by taking the square root of Simpson's diversity index across productive rearrangements. Imported from immuneACCESS, the table was reduced by TCRdb to in-frame sequences with V and J called. These copies leave out some clones; in studies compared against another copy, an unresolved V gene accounts for under half, and the cause of the remainder is not known. That table furnishes V, J and clone size, whereas the DNA furnished D and trimming. Counted in this sample were some 90,000 clones; roughly 87% of them appeared once. The ten biggest clones cover approximately 5.2% of the sample.

Here the chain combines TRBV27 and TRBJ1-3; no D segment can be confidently identified. The specimen sequenced was peripheral blood. This clonotype was obtained from a woman older than 75 with active COVID-19. The DNA reads as follows: TGTGCCAGCAGTTTACAAGGGAGCTCTGGAAACACCATATATTTT. Translated, it reads CASSLQGSSGNTIYF.